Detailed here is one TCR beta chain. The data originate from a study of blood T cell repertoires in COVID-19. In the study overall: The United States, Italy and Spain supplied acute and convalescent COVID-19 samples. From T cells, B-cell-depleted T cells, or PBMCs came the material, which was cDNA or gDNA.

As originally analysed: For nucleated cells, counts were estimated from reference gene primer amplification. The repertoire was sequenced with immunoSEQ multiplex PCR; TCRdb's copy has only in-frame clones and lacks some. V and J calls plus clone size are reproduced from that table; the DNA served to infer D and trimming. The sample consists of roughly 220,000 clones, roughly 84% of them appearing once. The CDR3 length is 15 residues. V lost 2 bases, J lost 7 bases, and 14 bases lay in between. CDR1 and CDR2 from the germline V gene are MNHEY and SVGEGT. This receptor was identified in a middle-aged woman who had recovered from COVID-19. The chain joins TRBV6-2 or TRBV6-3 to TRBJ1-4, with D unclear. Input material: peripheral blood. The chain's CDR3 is CASSYNGEAGEKLFF. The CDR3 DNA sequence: TGTGCCAGCAGTTACAACGGGGAGGCCGGTGAAAAACTGTTTTTT.